This T cell receptor beta chain was documented in a study of T cell responses to AZD1222 COVID-19 vaccine. Notes on the study in general: At baseline, just a handful of AZD1222 recipients tested seropositive. When two AZD1222 doses had been given, Spike-specific TCR breadth and depth rose.

Notes on this clone: No antigen is known for it.

Some clones are missing from TCRdb's copy, which holds only in-frame ones; the method was immunoSEQ multiplex PCR. This sample carries 110,000 or so clones, 70% to 90% of them seen once, and the ten largest clones take around 17%. The CDR3 spans 18 residues. J gave up 3 bases and V 2 bases, and 13 bases lay outside the gene matches. CDR1 SGHTA and CDR2 FQGNSA come from the germline V gene. The clonotype comes from an adult who received the AZD1222 COVID-19 vaccine. Sequenced here: peripheral blood, sampled 28 days after the second AZD1222 dose. The chain uses TRBV7-2 and TRBJ2-3; 8 bases agree with TRBD2. The CDR3 sequence: CASSLWASGPIRTDTQYF. CDR3 nucleotide sequence: TGTGCCAGCAGCTTATGGGCTAGCGGGCCTATCAGAACAGATACGCAGTATTTT.